The clone carrying this T cell receptor beta chain was seen at least ten times. Its antigen is unidentified. TCRdb called the 5' RACE reads again in MiXCR, with one record for every CDR3 protein. The sample yields roughly 350,000 distinct CDR3 sequences, roughly 13% seen once. The data stem from a study of T-cell memory formation after mild COVID-19. Notes on the study in general: From day 15 to 85, contracting clones were balanced between CD4 and CD8, whereas later expanders leaned toward CD4+. Of the contracting clones, CD4+ ones lay mainly in CM and EM, and CD8+ ones in EMRA.

CDR3 size: 18 residues. Germline V gene lookup returns CDR1 SGHTA and CDR2 FQGNSA. The junction had 14 bases not matched to a gene; V was cut back by 4 bases and J by 2 bases. The clonotype was recovered from a man aged 18 to 30 who had mild COVID-19 (a few samples of this study predate the infection). Cell type and time point are not known. This chain connects TRBV7-2 to TRBJ2-1; the match to TRBD2 covers 7 bases. The sequenced sample consisted of PBMCs or a T cell subset sorted from them (not recorded which). The CDR3 coding sequence is TGTGCCAGCAGCTCGGACTCTATAGCGGGTCTAGCCTACAATGAGCAGTTCTTC. Protein: CASSSDSIAGLAYNEQFF.